These 27 T cell receptor beta chains came from one sample sequenced in a study of human T cells and chemical hapten exposure (dated by TCRdb to the early 2020s). In the paper's terms, the time point label means: patch test 2, 6 weeks after DPC sensitization. The sample's treatment or condition label is to be understood as: therapeutic diphenylcyclopropenone sensitization with weekly scalp DPC. Library creation used RACE. The listed sequencing device is NextSeq 500. The public reads were reprocessed in TCRdb via fastp at Q25 and MiXCR, keeping in-frame beta chains. Under each unique CDR3 protein, matching rows form one entry showing the most common genes and DNA. A total of some 70,000 distinct CDR3 sequences appear in this sample, approximately 10% of them only once. Of the sample, about 6.9% falls within the top ten clones. The specimen comprised whole blood, sampled in connection with sensitization to the hapten diphenylcyclopropenone (DPC). The receptor set was obtained from a woman in her forties or fifties with alopecia areata. Some clones in this sample may be carry-over from other donors' samples.

This clonotype has only one observation. A much larger clone differs by one base, so this may be a read error. The V call is TRBV4-2, the J call TRBJ2-2; D gene unclear. The CDR3 spans 15 residues. Germline CDR1 reads LGHNA; CDR2 reads YNFKEQ. CDR3 bases: TGTGCCAGCAGCCAAGATCAGGCGAACATCGGGGAGCTGTTTTTT. It yields the protein CASSQDQANIGELFF.

This clonotype was recorded many times. The chain recombines TRBV5-1 with TRBJ1-6, with D unresolved. The length of the CDR3 is 15 residues. Germline V CDR1 and CDR2: SGHRS, YFSETQ. Trimming shortened V by 0 bases and J by 9 bases, and 13 bases separated the two germline ends. CDR3 sequence: CASSLGESLASPLHF. As DNA, the CDR3 is TGCGCCAGCAGCTTGGGAGAGTCCTTGGCTTCACCCCTCCACTTT.

This clonotype was recorded at least ten times. This chain uses TRBV5-1 with TRBJ2-7, with D hard to call. The CDR3 length is 14 residues. The germline V gene has CDR1 SGHRS and CDR2 YFSETQ. Trimming pared 0 bases from V and 0 bases from J, leaving 7 bases between. The DNA of the CDR3 is TGCGCCAGCAGCTTGGGGCCGATCTCCTACGAGCAGTACTTC. Translating it yields CASSLGPISYEQYF.

This clonotype occurred a few times. The chain combines TRBV5-1 with TRBJ2-7; no clear D gene. Germline V gives CDR1 SGHRS, CDR2 YFSETQ. The CDR3 totals 12 residues. V dropped 7 bases and J dropped 2 bases, with 10 bases sitting between them. This chain's CDR3 is CASGYDAYEQYF. The CDR3, as DNA: TGCGCCAGCGGCTATGATGCCTACGAGCAGTACTTC.

This clonotype was counted only a few times. Here the CDR3 reads CSVLGASNEQFF. The CDR3 nucleotides are TGCAGCGTCTTAGGGGCCTCAAATGAGCAGTTCTTC. The gene calls are TRBV29-1 and TRBJ2-1, with TRBD1 as a possible D gene (5 bases). From germline, CDR1 is SQVTM and CDR2 ANQGSEA. CDR3 length: 12 amino acids. The germline V and J ends were trimmed by 6 bases and 7 bases, with 13 bases remaining between them.

This clonotype was detected many times. The chain uses TRBV11-2 and TRBJ2-7, with TRBD1 as a possible D gene (5 bases). The CDR3 totals 14 residues. Germline CDR1 reads SGHAT; CDR2 reads FQNNGV. The V end was cut by 5 bases, the J end by 2 bases, with 13 bases between. For the CDR3, the DNA is TGTGCCAGCAGCAAGGGGCAGCTCCCCTACGAGCAGTACTTC. Its translation: CASSKGQLPYEQYF.

This clonotype appeared many times. This chain joins TRBV15 and TRBJ1-5; 7 bases line up with TRBD1. The CDR3 runs to 15 residues. The junction had 7 bases not matched to a gene; V was cut back by 5 bases and J by 3 bases. Germline V CDR1 and CDR2: LNHNV, YYDKDF (reference sequence). CDR3 bases: TGTGCCACCAGCTCCCGGGACAGCAACAATCAGCCCCAGCATTTT. Amino acid sequence: CATSSRDSNNQPQHF. The full variable domain, in which reference TRBV15 and TRBJ1-5 provide the parts outside the CDR3, is DAMVIQNPRYQVTQFGKPVTLSCSQTLNHNVMYWYQQKSSQAPKLLFHYYDKDFNNEADTPDNFQSRRPNTSFCFLDIRSPGLGDTAMYLCATSSRDSNNQPQHFGDGTRLSIL.

The CDR3 DNA follows: TGTGCCAGCAGCCCAAGGACAGGGGCGCTAGGTAGTCCACCCCTCCACTTT. It specifies CASSPRTGALGSPPLHF. V gene TRBV7-6 combines with J gene TRBJ1-6, with 9 nucleotides matching TRBD1. The CDR3 sequence is 17 residues long. The V segment lost 5 bases and the J segment 11 bases; nucleotides outside the gene matches: 16. CDR1 is SGHVS, CDR2 FNYEAQ, per germline.

The rearrangement links TRBV12-3 or TRBV12-4 to TRBJ2-1; 12 bases line up with TRBD2. Trimming at V came to 5 bases and at J to 4 bases, leaving 6 bases not matched to a gene. The CDR3 totals 16 residues. CDR3 region: CASSRAGTSGYNEQFF. The CDR3 bases are TGTGCCAGCAGTCGCGCAGGGACTAGCGGGTACAATGAGCAGTTCTTC.

This clonotype was picked up many times. The chain combines TRBV9 with TRBJ2-1, with 10 nucleotides matching TRBD2. V shed 3 bases, J shed 8 bases, and the junction held 8 bases outside the gene matches. This CDR3 has 15 amino acids. Germline loops: CDR1 SGDLS, CDR2 YYNGEE. The CDR3 reads CASSAGLANSYEQFF. The CDR3 DNA follows: TGTGCCAGCAGCGCGGGACTAGCGAATAGCTATGAGCAGTTCTTC.

This clonotype was counted many times. The rearrangement links TRBV3-1 to TRBJ2-2, with 10 bases that match TRBD2. The ends lost 2 bases at V and 0 bases at J; junction bases unmatched: 12. Germline CDR1 reads LGHDT; CDR2 reads YNNKEL (reference sequence). This CDR3 comprises 20 residues. The CDR3 nucleotides read TGTGCCAGCAGCCAATTTTTCCCATCTACTAGCGGGGCGAACACCGGGGAGCTGTTTTTT. Translation: CASSQFFPSTSGANTGELFF.

The chain has TRBV29-1 and TRBJ2-7; a possible D gene is TRBD1 (5 bases). V was shortened by 4 bases and J by 3 bases, with 13 bases between the two germline ends. There are 13 residues in the CDR3. The V gene's germline CDR1 is SQVTM and CDR2 ANQGSEA. The CDR3 spells CSVVGRASYEQYF. CDR3 coding DNA: TGCAGCGTTGTGGGCAGGGCCAGCTACGAGCAGTACTTC.

The chain carries TRBV11-3 and TRBJ1-1, with D possibly matching TRBD1 (5 bases). Trimming left V 9 bases short and J 6 bases short, with 41 bases between. The CDR3 is made up of 21 amino acids. The V gene's germline CDR1 is SGHNT and CDR2 YENEEA. The CDR3 DNA sequence: TGTGCCAGGGAAAAGCAGGGCTACCACGAAAATCCCTCGGCGATCATCCCTGAAGCTTTCTTT. Translating gives CAREKQGYHENPSAIIPEAFF.

The DNA for the CDR3 is TGCAGTGCTAGAGGTCTATCCCCCTACGAGCAGTACTTC. This codes for CSARGLSPYEQYF. This chain links TRBV20-1 with TRBJ2-7; D is unresolved. The CDR3 consists of 13 residues. V lost 1 base, J lost 2 bases, and 9 bases lay in between. CDR1 is DFQATT and CDR2 is SNEGSKA in the germline V gene (reference sequence).

This clonotype was seen ten or more times. The V call is TRBV5-1, the J call TRBJ1-1, with 7 positions matching TRBD1. Germline values: CDR1 SGHRS, CDR2 YFSETQ. The CDR3 is made up of 16 amino acids. The trim removed 6 bases at V and 0 bases at J, leaving 11 bases unmatched. For the CDR3, the DNA is TGCGCCAGCACAAAGGAAAGGGGGCACATGAACACTGAAGCTTTCTTT. This gives the protein CASTKERGHMNTEAFF.

Only a few counts were recorded for this clonotype. The chain couples TRBV7-9 to TRBJ2-3; D not resolved. Trimming stripped 5 bases from V and 6 bases from J, with 15 bases between. There are 14 residues in the CDR3. CDR1 is SEHNR, CDR2 FQNEAQ, per germline (reference sequence). CDR3 sequence reads: CASSPFEEWDTQYF. The CDR3 coding sequence is TGTGCCAGCAGCCCCTTTGAGGAGTGGGATACGCAGTATTTT.

This clonotype showed up just a few times. V and J are TRBV11-2 and TRBJ2-5; unclear D gene. The germline V and J ends were trimmed by 1 base and 2 bases, with 8 bases remaining between them. The CDR3 consists of 14 residues. The germline V gene encodes CDR1 SGHAT and CDR2 FQNNGV. The CDR3 spells CASSLGSRQETQYF. CDR3 in DNA: TGTGCCAGCAGCTTAGGGTCCCGACAAGAGACCCAGTACTTC. The full variable domain, its missing parts supplied by reference TRBV11-2 and TRBJ2-5, is EAGVAQSPRYKIIEKRQSVAFWCNPISGHATLYWYQQILGQGPKLLIQFQNNGVVDDSQLPKDRFSAERLKGVDSTLKIQPAKLEDSAVYLCASSLGSRQETQYFGPGTRLLVL.

At least ten counts were recorded for this clonotype. The chain joins TRBV29-1 to TRBJ1-2, with TRBD1 as a possible D gene (5 bases). The germline V gene encodes CDR1 SQVTM and CDR2 ANQGSEA. With 2 bases removed from V and 5 bases from J, the gap between germline ends came to 12 bases. This CDR3 has 13 amino acids. In DNA form, the CDR3 reads TGCAGCGTTGAACCCGGGGGAGGGTATGGCTACACCTTC. Amino acid sequence: CSVEPGGGYGYTF. The complete variable domain, with remaining parts taken from reference TRBV29-1 and TRBJ1-2, reads SAVISQKPSRDICQRGTSLTIQCQVDSQVTMMFWYRQQPGQSLTLIATANQGSEATYESGFVIDKFPISRPNLTFSTLTVSNMSPEDSSIYLCSVEPGGGYGYTFGSGTRLTVV.

This clonotype occurred many times. The V call is TRBV12-3 or TRBV12-4, the J call TRBJ2-1, with 11 bases lining up with TRBD2. The V segment lost 11 bases and the J segment 6 bases; nucleotides outside the gene matches: 9. The CDR3 is made up of 14 amino acids. CDR3: CAGIIAGGPNEQFF. The CDR3 DNA reads TGTGCCGGAATAATAGCGGGAGGGCCCAATGAGCAGTTCTTC.

This clonotype was found many times. The chain links TRBV20-1 to TRBJ2-1; possible D gene TRBD2, 6 bases. The CDR3 contains 15 residues. Trimming left V 5 bases short and J 0 bases short, with 14 bases between. Per germline, CDR1 DFQATT and CDR2 SNEGSKA (reference sequence). The CDR3 loop reads CSAPRDSNSYNEQFF. The CDR3 DNA reads TGCAGTGCTCCTAGGGACTCGAACTCCTACAATGAGCAGTTCTTC.

This clonotype was seen at least ten times. The V call is TRBV5-1, the J call TRBJ2-5; unclear D gene. Trimming pared 4 bases from V and 2 bases from J, leaving 12 bases between. The CDR3 runs to 14 residues. Per the germline V gene, CDR1 is SGHRS and CDR2 is YFSETQ. Here the CDR3 DNA reads TGCGCCAGCAGCCAACTGGGTTGGCAAGAGACCCAGTACTTC. It encodes CASSQLGWQETQYF.

This clonotype was picked up many times. The V gene is TRBV20-1, the J gene TRBJ1-1, with TRBD1 as a possible D gene (5 bases). The CDR3 runs to 13 residues. V was trimmed by 4 bases and J by 8 bases, leaving 17 bases between them. Germline-derived CDR1 and CDR2 are DFQATT and SNEGSKA (reference sequence). The CDR3 protein is CSATPGWGREAFF. CDR3 sequence (DNA): TGCAGTGCTACACCCGGTTGGGGGAGGGAAGCTTTCTTT.

At least ten counts were recorded for this clonotype. The chain employs TRBV3-1 and TRBJ1-5; maybe TRBD1 (5 bases). Looked up from germline, CDR1 is LGHDT and CDR2 is YNNKEL (reference sequence). Trimming removed 2 bases at V and 2 bases at J, with 10 bases between. This CDR3 comprises 15 residues. CDR3 protein: CASSQNWDGNQPQHF. The DNA for the CDR3 is TGTGCCAGCAGCCAAAACTGGGACGGCAATCAGCCCCAGCATTTT.

The rearrangement joins TRBV5-5 to TRBJ1-2; 8 bases are shared with TRBD1. This CDR3 region has 16 residues. Germline assignment: CDR1 SGHKS and CDR2 YYEKEE (reference sequence). V lost 4 bases to trimming and J lost 4 bases; unmatched junction nucleotides: 12. The chain's CDR3 is CASSLAPTGAAYGYTF. The DNA for the CDR3 is TGTGCCAGCAGCCTGGCACCGACAGGGGCGGCCTATGGCTACACCTTC.

The chain has TRBV5-1 and TRBJ2-5, with 9 bases aligning to TRBD1. Germline assignment: CDR1 SGHRS and CDR2 YFSETQ. There are 15 residues in the CDR3. The ends lost 4 bases at V and 2 bases at J; junction bases unmatched: 6. The CDR3 DNA sequence: TGCGCCAGCAGCGCCGGGACAGGGCAACAAGAGACCCAGTACTTC. Translating gives CASSAGTGQQETQYF.

The chain joins TRBV9 to TRBJ2-1; D possibly corresponds to TRBD2 (6 bases). Deletions cut 4 bases from V and 9 bases from J, with 17 bases between. The germline CDR1 and CDR2 sequences are SGDLS and YYNGEE. The CDR3 contains 14 residues. The CDR3 coding sequence is TGTGCCAGCAGCCGTTTAGCGGCCCCTACTGAGCAGTTCTTC. Translating gives CASSRLAAPTEQFF.

Many counts were recorded for this clonotype. This chain uses TRBV20-1 with TRBJ2-3; TRBD1 matches at 7 bases. The CDR3 consists of 11 residues. Germline assignment: CDR1 DFQATT and CDR2 SNEGSKA (reference sequence). V lost 3 bases and J lost 6; bases outside the gene matches: 0. CDR3 DNA: TGCAGTGCTAGGGACAGGGATACGCAGTATTTT. Encoded protein: CSARDRDTQYF.